These 28 T cell receptor beta chains originate from one sample sequenced in a study of tissue T cells after allogeneic stem cell transplantation. Time point in this sample: mouse harvest day 7 after allogeneic transplant. Each mouse received 10^7 T-cell-depleted marrow cells plus 10^6 splenic CD5+ T cells by tail vein. Sequencing was performed with immunoSEQ multiplex PCR; in TCRdb, only in-frame clones are kept and a portion is missing. The data show 8,000 to 8,500 clones, around 40% seen once. Sequences were obtained from skin. The origin of the receptors is a female BALB/c mouse given C57BL/6 T cells with graft-versus-host disease after an allogeneic hematopoietic cell transplant.

Note on this clone: Gene and germline names: mouse. The CDR3 end lies 1 residue beyond the end of the read and is filled in from the germline J gene. The chain joins TRBV26 to TRBJ1-5; TRBD1 matches 7 bases. This CDR3 contains 15 residues. From germline, CDR1 is KGHPV and CDR2 FQNQEV (reference sequence). With V trimmed by 1 base and J by 3 bases, 3 bases remained unmatched. CDR3 in amino acids: CASSLYRGGNQAPLF. CDR3 DNA (partial): TGTGCCAGCAGTCTGTACAGGGGAGGCAACCAGGCTCCGCTT.

By sample share, this clone is medium-sized. Gene names are the mouse ones. The DNA ends 1 residue before the CDR3 does, and the rest of the CDR3 is filled in from the germline J gene. The chain carries TRBV26 and TRBJ1-3; 7 nucleotides agree with TRBD1. V lost 5 bases to trimming and J lost 0 bases; unmatched junction nucleotides: 1. The CDR3 loop spans 14 amino acids. Germline V lookup: CDR1 KGHPV, CDR2 FQNQEV (reference sequence). The CDR3 DNA, read in part, is TGTGCCAGCAGTTGGGACAGTTCTGGAAATACGCTCTAT. Translating gives CASSWDSSGNTLY. In full, the CDR3 is CASSWDSSGNTLYF.

This clone was seen once. Here the gene names and germline are mouse. The CDR3 goes on 1 residue after the read ends, and that part is filled in from the germline J gene. The gene calls are TRBV26 and TRBJ2-3; perhaps TRBD1 as D (6 bases). Germline V gene lookup returns CDR1 KGHPV and CDR2 FQNQEV (reference sequence). This CDR3 contains 12 residues. The V end was cut by 2 bases, the J end by 6 bases, with 6 bases between. Partial CDR3 DNA: TGTGCCAGCAGTCTGAGGGGGGAAACGCTGTAT. Translating it yields CASSLRGETLY. The full-length CDR3 reads as CASSLRGETLYF.

Concerning this clone itself: Mouse gene names apply. The read finishes 1 residue shy of the CDR3 end, and the germline J gene is used to complete it. The rearrangement links TRBV13-3 to TRBJ2-5; TRBD2 agrees at 11 bases. The J segment lost 0 bases and the V segment lost 3 bases, leaving 6 bases of the junction unmatched. The CDR3 is 17 amino acids. Per germline, CDR1 NNHDY and CDR2 SYVADS. Incomplete CDR3 DNA: TGTGCCAGCAGTGTCCGGGACTGGGGGTTTAACCAAGACACCCAGTAC. Translated, it gives CASSVRDWGFNQDTQY. The entire CDR3 reads CASSVRDWGFNQDTQYF. The variable domain in full, completed from reference TRBV13-3 and TRBJ2-5, reads EAAVTQSPRSKVAVTGGKVTLSCHQTNNHDYMYWYRQDTGHGLRLIHYSYVADSTEKGDIPDGYKASRPSQENFSLILELASLSQTAVYFCASSVRDWGFNQDTQYFGPGTRLLVL.

This clone was observed a single time. The genes and germline here are from mouse. The read terminates 1 residue ahead of where the CDR3 ends, so the germline J gene completes it. Other DNA sequences from this sample encode an identical CDR3 as well. The chain carries TRBV26 and TRBJ2-7; no clear D. Between the trimmed V and J ends, which lost 2 bases and 0 bases, there was a span of 2 bases. CDR1 and CDR2 from the germline V gene are KGHPV and FQNQEV (reference sequence). The CDR3 contains 12 residues. The CDR3 loop is CASSLDSYEQYF. The covered CDR3 bases are TGTGCCAGCAGTCTGGACTCCTATGAACAGTAC. The whole variable domain, filled in from reference TRBV26 and TRBJ2-7, reads NSKVIQTPRYLVKGQGQKAKMRCIPEKGHPVVFWYQQNKNNEFKFLINFQNQEVLQQIDMTEKRFSAECPSNSPCSLEIQSSEAGDSALYLCASSLDSYEQYFGPGTRLTVL.

This clone was found a few times. These gene names are mouse names. The CDR3 extends 1 residue past the end of the read, so its final part is completed from the germline J gene. The sample contains more than one DNA sequence encoding this CDR3. This chain uses TRBV3 with TRBJ2-7; 11 nucleotides agree with TRBD2. Germline-derived CDR1 and CDR2 are SNHLY and FYNGKV (reference sequence). With V trimmed by 1 base and J by 4 bases, 0 bases remained unmatched. CDR3 length: 14 amino acids. Partial CDR3 DNA: TGTGCCAGCAGCTTAGGGACTGGGGGGTATGAACAGTAC. It specifies CASSLGTGGYEQY. The complete CDR3 sequence is CASSLGTGGYEQYF.

With regard to this clone: Mouse gene names apply. The read terminates 1 residue before the CDR3 end, so the remaining end is supplied by the germline J gene. V usage is TRBV13-1 and J usage is TRBJ1-1; D not certain. Trimming stripped 3 bases from V and 5 bases from J, with 5 bases between. Per the germline V gene, CDR1 is NSHNY and CDR2 is SYGAGN. The CDR3 has 11 amino acids. The DNA read from the CDR3 is TGTGCCAGCAGTGTAGGGACAGAAGTCTTC. Translating it yields CASSVGTEVF. The full-length CDR3 reads as CASSVGTEVFF.

Points on this clone: The gene names given are mouse names. The read terminates 1 residue ahead of where the CDR3 ends, so the germline J gene completes it. The genes are TRBV17 and TRBJ2-7; tentatively, D is TRBD1 or TRBD2 (5 bases each). Deletions cut 5 bases from V and 0 bases from J, with 11 bases between. Germline CDR1 MNHDT, CDR2 YYDKIL. This CDR3 is built from 14 residues. The CDR3 sequence: CASSGGDSSYEQYF. The CDR3 DNA, read in part, is TGTGCTAGCAGTGGGGGAGACAGCTCCTATGAACAGTAC.

Details on this clone: The germline and genes are mouse ones. The CDR3 end is not reached by the read, which stops 1 residue before it; the germline J gene fills it in. The chain is built from TRBV19 and TRBJ2-5; D remains ambiguous. CDR1 and CDR2 from the germline V gene are FNHDT and SITEND (reference sequence). The CDR3 has 14 amino acids. V was shortened by 4 bases and J by 0 bases, with 9 bases between the two germline ends. CDR3 DNA (partial): TGTGCCAGCAGTCCCACAATTAACCAAGACACCCAGTAC. Translation gives CASSPTINQDTQY. The whole CDR3 reads CASSPTINQDTQYF.

On this clone: Gene and germline names: mouse. The CDR3 extends 1 residue past the end of the read, so its final part is completed from the germline J gene. V gene TRBV26 combines with J gene TRBJ2-7; D not certain. CDR1 is KGHPV, CDR2 FQNQEV, per germline (reference sequence). The CDR3 runs to 14 residues. Trimming took 0 bases from V and 3 from J, leaving 9 bases between them. The DNA read from the CDR3 is TGTGCCAGCAGTCTGTCGTACAGTAACTATGAACAGTAC. Translating it yields CASSLSYSNYEQY. The entire CDR3 is CASSLSYSNYEQYF.

For this clone: The genes are named according to mouse. Read data end 1 residue before the CDR3 end; the end is taken from the germline J gene. V is TRBV19 and J is TRBJ1-2, with D possibly TRBD1 on 5 matching bases. Looked up from germline, CDR1 is FNHDT and CDR2 is SITEND (reference sequence). V lost 3 bases, J lost 2 bases, and 8 bases lay in between. This CDR3 spans 13 amino acids. The CDR3 spells CASSNRDNSDYTF. The CDR3 bases that were read are TGTGCCAGCAGTAACCGGGACAACTCCGACTACACC. Full variable domain (remainder filled in from reference TRBV19 and TRBJ1-2): GGIITQTPKFLIGQEGQKLTLKCQQNFNHDTMYWYRQDSGKGLRLIYYSITENDLQKGDLSEGYDASREKKSSFSLTVTSAQKNEMAVFLCASSNRDNSDYTFGSGTRLLVI.

Concerning this clone itself: The genes and germline here are from mouse. The observed sequence ends 1 residue before the CDR3 terminus, with the missing tail filled in from the germline J gene. The chain employs TRBV26 and TRBJ1-3; a possible D gene is TRBD1 (6 bases). The V gene's germline CDR1 is KGHPV and CDR2 FQNQEV (reference sequence). The CDR3 sequence is 14 residues long. V lost 0 bases and J lost 3, with 6 bases in between. The sequenced part of the CDR3 DNA is TGTGCCAGCAGTCTGTCGACAGGTGGAAATACGCTCTAT. Its translation: CASSLSTGGNTLY. The entire CDR3 reads CASSLSTGGNTLYF.

Worth noting for this clone: Gene names are the mouse ones. The CDR3 is cut off 1 residue early in the read; its end comes from the germline J gene. The rearrangement uses TRBV13-2 and TRBJ2-5, with 11 bases identical to TRBD2. Germline V CDR1 and CDR2: NNHNN, SYGAGS (reference sequence). V lost 1 base and J lost 1; bases outside the gene matches: 8. This CDR3 contains 18 residues. The part of the CDR3 DNA that was read is TGTGCCAGCGGTGATAACTGGGGGGGCGCCATCGACCAAGACACCCAGTAC. Translating gives CASGDNWGGAIDQDTQY. From start to end, the CDR3 is CASGDNWGGAIDQDTQYF.

This clone has only a few counts. The listed genes are named as in mouse. The sequence runs out 1 residue before the end of the CDR3; the remainder is reconstructed from the germline J gene. The V gene is TRBV13-1, the J gene TRBJ2-7; 10 bases are shared with TRBD2. Trimming removed 0 bases from V and 6 bases from J; junction bases left unmatched: 6. This CDR3 contains 15 residues. Germline loops: CDR1 NSHNY, CDR2 SYGAGN. The CDR3 is CASSDGWGGASEQYF. CDR3 bases read: TGTGCCAGCAGTGATGGCTGGGGGGGCGCTAGTGAACAGTAC.

For this clone: Gene names follow the mouse nomenclature. The read stops 1 residue short of the end of the CDR3; the missing end is completed from the germline J gene. The J gene is TRBJ2-4, the V gene TRBV3; possibly TRBD1 for D (6 bases). The germline gives CDR1 SNHLY, CDR2 FYNGKV (reference sequence). The ends were cut back, 2 bases at V and 4 bases at J, with 7 bases in the middle. The CDR3 runs 13 residues. The covered CDR3 bases are TGTGCCAGCAGCTTAAGGGACAAAAACACCTTGTAC. Protein product: CASSLRDKNTLY. The whole CDR3 sequence is CASSLRDKNTLYF.

Worth noting for this clone: Gene names denote mouse genes. The missing CDR3 end, 1 residue past where the read stops, is filled in from the germline J gene. This sequence joins TRBV20 and TRBJ1-3, with D maybe TRBD1 (6 bases). The germline V gene encodes CDR1 GFQATS and CDR2 STVNSAI. Deletions cut 3 bases from V and 0 bases from J, with 6 bases between. This CDR3 is 13 amino acids long. The CDR3 reads CGARQGSGNTLYF. CDR3 DNA, as far as it was read: TGTGGTGCTAGACAGGGTTCTGGAAATACGCTCTAT.

With regard to this clone: The genes and germline here are from mouse. The CDR3 end is not reached by the read, which stops 1 residue before it; the germline J gene fills it in. The chain has TRBV3 and TRBJ1-3; D gene uncertain. CDR1 and CDR2 (germline): SNHLY, FYNGKV (reference sequence). V gave up 2 bases and J gave up 0 bases, with 5 bases separating them. The CDR3 spans 14 residues. CDR3 sequence: CASSLTNSGNTLYF. Incomplete CDR3 DNA: TGTGCCAGCAGCTTAACCAATTCTGGAAATACGCTCTAT.

A remark on this clone: Gene names refer to mouse genes. The CDR3 sequence is CASSLLGSYEQYF. Partial CDR3 DNA: TGTGCCAGCAGTCTGCTGGGGTCCTATGAACAGTAC. The V and J genes are TRBV26 and TRBJ2-7; weak D call: TRBD2 (6 bases). The read gets to within 1 residue of the CDR3 end, and the germline J gene fills in the rest. CDR3 size: 13 residues. Trimming pared 2 bases from V and 1 base from J, leaving 6 bases between. The germline V gene encodes CDR1 KGHPV and CDR2 FQNQEV (reference sequence).

A note on this clone: Gene and germline names: mouse. From the germline J gene comes the end of the CDR3, since the read stops 1 residue before it. V is TRBV29 and J is TRBJ2-1; the D gene is possibly TRBD1 (6 bases). Per the germline V gene, CDR1 is MSHET and CDR2 is SYDVDS. CDR3 length equals 13 residues. Trimming pared 4 bases from V and 3 bases from J, leaving 7 bases between. CDR3 residues: CASSWDTYAEQFF. CDR3 DNA (partial): TGTGCTAGCAGTTGGGACACCTATGCTGAGCAGTTC. Looking up the rest from reference TRBV29 and TRBJ2-1 gives the full variable domain: DMKVTQMPRYLIKRMGENVLLECGQDMSHETMYWYRQDPGLGLQLIYISYDVDSNSEGDIPKGYRVSRKKREHFSLILDSAKTNQTSVYFCASSWDTYAEQFFGPGTRLTVL.

Note on this clone: The genes and germline here are from mouse. The CDR3 is cut off 1 residue early in the read; its end comes from the germline J gene. The chain is built from TRBV21 and TRBJ2-5, with no clear D. TRBV21 is an open reading frame whose function is uncertain. V was clipped by 7 bases and J by 2 bases, with 7 bases between them. The CDR3 totals 12 residues. CDR3 in amino acids: CASTRLQDTQYF. Partial CDR3 DNA: TGTGCTAGCACCAGACTCCAAGACACCCAGTAC.

A word on this clone: Gene labels here are mouse ones. The read ends 1 residue shy of where the CDR3 ends; the end is completed using the germline J gene. The chain combines TRBV26 with TRBJ1-1, with D perhaps TRBD1 (5 bases). Trimming stripped 4 bases from V and 4 bases from J, with 13 bases between. The CDR3 has 14 amino acids. In germline, CDR1 is KGHPV, CDR2 FQNQEV (reference sequence). CDR3: CASSREGTGTEVFF. Incomplete CDR3 DNA: TGTGCCAGCAGTCGGGAGGGGACGGGCACAGAAGTCTTC.

In regard to this clone: Gene names follow the mouse nomenclature. The DNA ends 1 residue before the CDR3 does, and the rest of the CDR3 is filled in from the germline J gene. The chain has TRBV26 and TRBJ2-5, with a tentative D call TRBD1 (7 bases). Germline assignment: CDR1 KGHPV and CDR2 FQNQEV (reference sequence). V lost 0 bases and J lost 6, with 13 bases in between. The CDR3 extends over 15 amino acids. CDR3 DNA (partial): TGTGCCAGCAGTCTGTCGGAGGGGGCGCGGGACACCCAGTAC. Translating it yields CASSLSEGARDTQY. The entire CDR3 is CASSLSEGARDTQYF.

To note about this clone: The listed genes are named as in mouse. The read comes to an end 1 residue before the CDR3 does, leaving the germline J gene to fill in the end. This chain joins TRBV13-3 and TRBJ2-1; 10 bases fit TRBD1. Trimming at V came to 5 bases and at J to 7 bases, leaving 6 bases not matched to a gene. Per germline, CDR1 NNHDY and CDR2 SYVADS. The CDR3 length is 14 residues. CDR3 DNA (partial): TGTGCCAGCAGCGCTGACAGGGGGCGGGCTGAGCAGTTC. Translated, it gives CASSADRGRAEQF. The whole CDR3 is CASSADRGRAEQFF.

This clone was counted only a few times. Gene names follow the mouse nomenclature. The read ends 1 residue early relative to the CDR3; the germline J gene fills the gap. The chain has TRBV13-1 and TRBJ2-3, with TRBD2 matching 8 bases. The CDR3 is made up of 14 amino acids. The V gene's germline CDR1 is NSHNY and CDR2 SYGAGN. The V segment lost 3 bases and the J segment 3 bases; nucleotides outside the gene matches: 3. The sequenced CDR3 bases are TGTGCCAGCAGTGGCCCTGGGGGGGCAGAAACGCTGTAT. It translates to CASSGPGGAETLY. The whole CDR3 reads CASSGPGGAETLYF.

This clone was counted only a few times. These gene names are mouse names. The read halts 1 residue ahead of the CDR3 end, with the missing end drawn from the germline J gene. V and J are TRBV2 and TRBJ2-2; TRBD2 agrees at 10 bases. CDR1 is LGHNA and CDR2 is YSYQKL in the germline V gene. The CDR3 covers 15 residues. V was pared by 0 bases and J by 6 bases, with 1 base of the junction left unmatched. The CDR3: CASSQETGGPGQLYF. The CDR3 bases that were read are TGTGCCAGCAGCCAAGAGACTGGGGGGCCCGGGCAGCTCTAC.

In the case of this clone: Germline and genes: mouse. The read falls 1 residue short of the CDR3 end, and the missing part is taken from the germline J gene. The chain has TRBV3 and TRBJ1-1; tentatively, D is TRBD1 (6 bases). V lost 4 bases to trimming and J lost 1 base, with 7 bases between them. This CDR3 has 13 amino acids. CDR1 and CDR2 from the germline V gene are SNHLY and FYNGKV (reference sequence). CDR3 bases read: TGTGCCAGCAGCTGGGACAAAAACACAGAAGTCTTC. Amino acids: CASSWDKNTEVF. The CDR3 reads in full as CASSWDKNTEVFF. Variable domain in full (rest from reference TRBV3 and TRBJ1-1): GPKVLQIPSHQIIDMGQMVTLNCDPVSNHLYFYWYKQILGQQMEFLVNFYNGKVMEKSKLFKDQFSVERPDGSYFTLKIQPTALEDSAVYFCASSWDKNTEVFFGKGTRLTVV.

With regard to this clone: Mouse gene names apply. Read coverage stops 1 residue before the CDR3 terminus; the germline J gene supplies the remainder. This rearrangement joins TRBV24 to TRBJ2-1, with D possibly matching TRBD1 (5 bases). The V end lost 2 bases, the J end lost 1 base, and 9 bases lay between the germline ends. The CDR3 loop spans 15 amino acids. Germline CDR1 is KGHTA and CDR2 is FRNEEI. The part of the CDR3 DNA that was read is TGTGCCAGCAGTCTGAGACCAGGGAACTATGCTGAGCAGTTC. It translates to CASSLRPGNYAEQF. The entire CDR3 is CASSLRPGNYAEQFF.

Regarding this clone: All gene names here are mouse names. The read halts 1 residue ahead of the CDR3 end, with the missing end drawn from the germline J gene. Other DNA sequences within the sample encode an identical CDR3. The J gene is TRBJ1-2, the V gene TRBV3, with 7 bases that match TRBD1. The germline V gene has CDR1 SNHLY and CDR2 FYNGKV (reference sequence). The CDR3 contains 14 residues. Losses at the gene ends were 2 bases for V and 0 bases for J; bases not matched to a gene: 0. CDR3 amino acids: CASSLQGANSDYTF. Incomplete CDR3 DNA: TGTGCCAGCAGCTTACAGGGGGCAAACTCCGACTACACC. Full variable domain (missing parts from reference TRBV3 and TRBJ1-2): GPKVLQIPSHQIIDMGQMVTLNCDPVSNHLYFYWYKQILGQQMEFLVNFYNGKVMEKSKLFKDQFSVERPDGSYFTLKIQPTALEDSAVYFCASSLQGANSDYTFGSGTRLLVI.